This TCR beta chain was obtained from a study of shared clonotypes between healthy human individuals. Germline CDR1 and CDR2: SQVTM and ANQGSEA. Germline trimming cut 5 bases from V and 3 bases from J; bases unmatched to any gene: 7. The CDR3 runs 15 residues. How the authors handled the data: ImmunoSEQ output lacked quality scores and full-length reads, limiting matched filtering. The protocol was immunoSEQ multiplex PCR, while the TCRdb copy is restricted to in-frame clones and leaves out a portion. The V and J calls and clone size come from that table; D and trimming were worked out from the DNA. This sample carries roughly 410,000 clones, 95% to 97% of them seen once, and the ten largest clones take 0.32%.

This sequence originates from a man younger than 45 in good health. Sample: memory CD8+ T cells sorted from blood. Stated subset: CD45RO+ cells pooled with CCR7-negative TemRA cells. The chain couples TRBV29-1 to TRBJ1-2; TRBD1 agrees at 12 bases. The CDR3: CSVTGTGGGDYGYTF. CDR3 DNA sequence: TGCAGCGTTACCGGGACAGGGGGCGGGGACTATGGCTACACCTTC.